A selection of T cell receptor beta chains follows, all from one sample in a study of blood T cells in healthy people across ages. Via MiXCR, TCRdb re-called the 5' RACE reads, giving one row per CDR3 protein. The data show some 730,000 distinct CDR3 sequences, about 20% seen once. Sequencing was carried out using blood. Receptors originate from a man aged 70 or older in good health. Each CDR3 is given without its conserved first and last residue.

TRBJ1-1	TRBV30	AWDRTLNTEAF
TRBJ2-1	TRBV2	ASSYRVAEQF
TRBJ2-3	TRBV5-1	ASSLGGARTDTQY
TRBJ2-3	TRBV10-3	AISERGAADTQY
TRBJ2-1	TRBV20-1	SARDRGPYNEQF
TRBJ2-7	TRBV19	ASKHRDRGSYEQY
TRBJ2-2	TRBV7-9	ASSFSTSRTGKGELF
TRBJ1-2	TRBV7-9	ASSLDTTGANHGYT
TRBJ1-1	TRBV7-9	ASRPNRGIKNTEAF
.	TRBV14	ASSPSVHSYEQY
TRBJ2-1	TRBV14	AGSQEFRVSNEQF
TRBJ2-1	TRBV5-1	ASSPPGSSYNEQL
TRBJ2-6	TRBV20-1	SAQGLNVLT
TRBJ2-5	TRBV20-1	SASSRLAWYQETQY
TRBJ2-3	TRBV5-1	ASSLRSTSTDTQY
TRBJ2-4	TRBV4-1	ASSLTAGRVENIQY
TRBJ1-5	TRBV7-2	ASSLGVGEPQH
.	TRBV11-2	ASSETGPKQF
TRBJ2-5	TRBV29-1	SVERPGGTQY
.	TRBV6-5	ASSYPRDGYNEQF
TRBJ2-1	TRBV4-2	ASSQDRDRTNEQF
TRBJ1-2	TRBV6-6	ASSKRQGGDGYT
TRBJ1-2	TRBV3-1	ASSQGTGGGLVYGYT
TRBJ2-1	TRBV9	ASSVDGVVDREQF
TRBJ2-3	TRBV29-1	SVRRGTDTQY
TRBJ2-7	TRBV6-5	ASKNNRDSYEQY
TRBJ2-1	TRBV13	VSSLVLAGNNEQF
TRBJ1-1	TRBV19	ASSIGTTTWTEAF
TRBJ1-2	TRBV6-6	ASSYPMAGTNYGYT
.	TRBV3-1	ASSTLPGATYEQY
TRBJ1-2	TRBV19	ASSDGSYGYT
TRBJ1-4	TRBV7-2	ASSLAAGPFEKLF
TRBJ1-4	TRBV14	ASSQWTGTGEKLF
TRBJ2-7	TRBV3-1	ASSQMTATYEQY
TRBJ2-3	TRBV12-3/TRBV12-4	ASSPTPADTQY
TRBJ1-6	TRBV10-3	AIRTDQSSYNSPLH
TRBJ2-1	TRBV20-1	SARGLAGVGEQF
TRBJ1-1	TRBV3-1	ASSQNPRVDTEAF
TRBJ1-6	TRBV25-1	ASSAPGTGFGSPLH
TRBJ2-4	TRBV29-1	SVEGGLQNIQY